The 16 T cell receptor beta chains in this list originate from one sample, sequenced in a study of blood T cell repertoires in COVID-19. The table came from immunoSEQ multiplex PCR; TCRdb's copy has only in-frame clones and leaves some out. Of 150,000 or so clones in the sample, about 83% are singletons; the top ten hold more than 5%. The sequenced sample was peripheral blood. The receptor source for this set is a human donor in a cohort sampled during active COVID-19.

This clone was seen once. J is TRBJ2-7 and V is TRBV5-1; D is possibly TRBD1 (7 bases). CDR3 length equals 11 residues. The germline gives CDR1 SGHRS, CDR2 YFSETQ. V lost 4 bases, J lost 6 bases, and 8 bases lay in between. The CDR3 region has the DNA TGCGCCAGCAGCCAGGGGGGCGAGCAGTACTTC. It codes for CASSQGGEQYF.

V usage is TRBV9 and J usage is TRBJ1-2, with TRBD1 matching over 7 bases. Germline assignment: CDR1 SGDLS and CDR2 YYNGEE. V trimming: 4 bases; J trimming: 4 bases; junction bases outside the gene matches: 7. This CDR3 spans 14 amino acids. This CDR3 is CASSSRTGSYGYTF. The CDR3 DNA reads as TGTGCCAGCAGCTCCCGGACAGGCTCCTATGGCTACACCTTC.

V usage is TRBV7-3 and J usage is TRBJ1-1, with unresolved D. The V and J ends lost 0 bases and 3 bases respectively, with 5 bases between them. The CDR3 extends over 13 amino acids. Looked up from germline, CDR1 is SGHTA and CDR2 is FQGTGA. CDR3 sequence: CASSLTTDTEAFF. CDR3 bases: TGTGCCAGCAGCTTAACAACGGACACTGAAGCTTTCTTT. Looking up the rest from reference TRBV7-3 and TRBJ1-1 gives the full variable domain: GAGVSQTPSNKVTEKGKYVELRCDPISGHTALYWYRQSLGQGPEFLIYFQGTGAADDSGLPNDRFFAVRPEGSVSTLKIQRTERGDSAVYLCASSLTTDTEAFFGQGTRLTVV.

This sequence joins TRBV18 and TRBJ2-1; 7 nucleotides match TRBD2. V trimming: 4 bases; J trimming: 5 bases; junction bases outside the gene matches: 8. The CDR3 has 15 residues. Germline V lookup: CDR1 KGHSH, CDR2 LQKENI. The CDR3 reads CASSQTGLGNNEQFF. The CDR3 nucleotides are TGTGCCAGCTCACAAACAGGACTAGGAAACAATGAGCAGTTCTTC.

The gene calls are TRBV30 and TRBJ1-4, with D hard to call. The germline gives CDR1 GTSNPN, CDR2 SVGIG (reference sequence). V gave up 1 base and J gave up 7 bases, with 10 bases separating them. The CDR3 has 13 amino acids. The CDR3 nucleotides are TGTGCCTGGAGTGCCCTGGTCGGTGAAAAACTGTTTTTT. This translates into CAWSALVGEKLFF.

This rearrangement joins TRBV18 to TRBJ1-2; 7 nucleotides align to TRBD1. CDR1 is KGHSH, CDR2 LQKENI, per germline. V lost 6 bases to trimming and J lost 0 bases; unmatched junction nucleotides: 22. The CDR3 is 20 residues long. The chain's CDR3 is CASSYARPTGTEKSNYGYTF. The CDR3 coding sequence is TGTGCCAGCTCCTATGCGCGGCCCACCGGGACAGAGAAATCTAACTATGGCTACACCTTC.

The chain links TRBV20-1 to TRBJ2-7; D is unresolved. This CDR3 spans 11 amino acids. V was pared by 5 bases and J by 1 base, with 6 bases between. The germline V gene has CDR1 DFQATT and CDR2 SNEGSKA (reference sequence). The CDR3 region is CSAFKSYEQYF. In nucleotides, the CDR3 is TGCAGTGCTTTTAAATCCTACGAGCAGTACTTC.

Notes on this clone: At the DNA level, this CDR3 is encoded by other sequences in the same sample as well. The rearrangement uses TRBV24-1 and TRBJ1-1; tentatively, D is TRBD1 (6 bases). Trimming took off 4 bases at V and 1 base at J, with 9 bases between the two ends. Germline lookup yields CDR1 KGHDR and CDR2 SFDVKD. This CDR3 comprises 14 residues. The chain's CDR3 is CATSEGQGNTEAFF. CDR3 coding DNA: TGTGCCACCAGTGAGGGACAAGGGAACACTGAAGCTTTCTTT.

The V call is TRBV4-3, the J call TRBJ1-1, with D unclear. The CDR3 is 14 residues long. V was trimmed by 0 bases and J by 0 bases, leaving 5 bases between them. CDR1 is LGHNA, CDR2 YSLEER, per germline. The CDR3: CASSQDTVNTEAFF. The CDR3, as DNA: TGCGCCAGCAGCCAAGACACGGTGAACACTGAAGCTTTCTTT.

This CDR3 reads CAISDPDTVSNQPQHF. CDR3 nucleotides: TGTGCCATCAGTGACCCAGACACAGTGAGCAATCAGCCCCAGCATTTT. This chain links TRBV10-3 with TRBJ1-5; no definite D call. This CDR3 spans 16 amino acids. The V end lost 3 bases, the J end lost 1 base, and 13 bases lay between the germline ends. The germline V gene encodes CDR1 ENHRY and CDR2 SYGVKD.

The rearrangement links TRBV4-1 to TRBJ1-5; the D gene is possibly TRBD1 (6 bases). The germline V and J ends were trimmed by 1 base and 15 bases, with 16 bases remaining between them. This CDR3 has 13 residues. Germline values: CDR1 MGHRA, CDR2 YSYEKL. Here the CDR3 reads CASSQGPGTSRHF. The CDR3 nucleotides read TGCGCCAGCAGCCAAGGCCCCGGGACAAGTAGGCATTTT.

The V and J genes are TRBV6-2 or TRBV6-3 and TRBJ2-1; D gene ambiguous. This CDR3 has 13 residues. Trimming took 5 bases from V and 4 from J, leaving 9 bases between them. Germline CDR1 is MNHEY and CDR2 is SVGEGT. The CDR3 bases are TGTGCCAGCAGTCCAGACAATTACAATGAGCAGTTCTTC. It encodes CASSPDNYNEQFF.

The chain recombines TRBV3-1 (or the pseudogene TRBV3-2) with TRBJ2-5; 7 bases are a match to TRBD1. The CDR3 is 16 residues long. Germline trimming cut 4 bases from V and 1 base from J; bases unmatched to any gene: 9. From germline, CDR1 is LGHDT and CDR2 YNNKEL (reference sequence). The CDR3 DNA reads TGTGCCAGCAGCCGTCAAGGGGGCGTCAGCCAAGAGACCCAGTACTTC. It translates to CASSRQGGVSQETQYF.

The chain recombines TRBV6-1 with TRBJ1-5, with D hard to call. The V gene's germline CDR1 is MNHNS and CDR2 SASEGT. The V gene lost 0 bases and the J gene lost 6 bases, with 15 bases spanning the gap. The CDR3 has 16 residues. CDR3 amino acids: CASSEALRGAGQPQHF. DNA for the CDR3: TGTGCCAGCAGTGAAGCGCTTCGAGGAGCCGGTCAGCCCCAGCATTTT.

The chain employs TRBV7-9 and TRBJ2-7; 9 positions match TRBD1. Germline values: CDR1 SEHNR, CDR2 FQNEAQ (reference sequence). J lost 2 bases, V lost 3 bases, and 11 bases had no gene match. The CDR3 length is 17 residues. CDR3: CASSFYGQGRNAYEQYF. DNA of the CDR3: TGTGCCAGCAGCTTTTACGGACAGGGGAGAAATGCCTACGAGCAGTACTTC.

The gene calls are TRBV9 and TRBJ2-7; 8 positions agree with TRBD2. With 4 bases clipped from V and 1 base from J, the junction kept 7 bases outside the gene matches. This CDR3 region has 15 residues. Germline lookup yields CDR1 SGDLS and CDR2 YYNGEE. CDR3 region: CASSPRTSSSYEQYF. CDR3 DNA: TGTGCCAGCAGCCCACGGACTAGCTCTTCCTACGAGCAGTACTTC.